This TCR beta chain was sequenced during a study of PD-1 blockade in classical Hodgkin lymphoma. Study-level findings and limits: Researchers reported that CD4+ TCR diversity, though not CD8+, rose significantly by C4D1. Before treatment, complete responders showed about the same diversity as newly diagnosed patients. According to reports, newly diagnosed patients had lower baseline TCR diversity than healthy donors, and relapsed/refractory patients had lower baseline TCR diversity still.

Sequencing used immunoSEQ multiplex PCR; TCRdb keeps in-frame clones, though not all of them. The data show tens of thousands of clones, 80% to 90% seen once. Each patient's relapse followed autologous stem cell transplantation, and brentuximab vedotin exposure varied. This clone is a singleton in its sample. Its specificity is not known. J gave up 0 bases and V 10 bases, and 7 bases lay outside the gene matches. Germline loops: CDR1 SEHNR, CDR2 FQNEAQ (reference sequence). The CDR3 is 15 amino acids. This material consisted of peripheral blood mononuclear cells (PBMCs), taken before the second cycle of nivolumab. The clonotype originates from a human donor with classical Hodgkin lymphoma. J is TRBJ2-1 and V is TRBV7-9; 9 bases fit TRBD2. The CDR3 region is CATKAGGSSYNEQFF. DNA of the CDR3: TGTGCCACCAAAGCGGGAGGAAGCTCCTACAATGAGCAGTTCTTC.